This TCR beta chain appears in the sequencing data of a study of T-cell memory formation after mild COVID-19. General observations from the study: While clones contracting from day 15 to 85 were balanced between CD4 and CD8, later expanders leaned CD4+.

Ten or more counts support this clonotype. What it recognizes is unknown. Each CDR3 protein gets one entry after TCRdb re-called the 5' RACE reads with MiXCR. This table has hundreds of thousands of distinct CDR3 sequences, about 20% appearing once. V lost 3 bases and J lost 4, with 9 bases in between. There are 13 residues in the CDR3. Germline V CDR1 and CDR2: SGHVS, FQNEAQ. This chain connects TRBV7-8 to TRBJ1-2, with D perhaps matching TRBD1 (6 bases). Sequenced material: PBMCs or a T cell subset sorted from them (not recorded which). This TCR was sampled from an adult woman who had mild COVID-19 (a few samples of this study predate the infection). Cell type and time point are not known. The CDR3 protein is CASSLDSFYGYTF. DNA of the CDR3: TGTGCCAGCAGCTTGGACAGTTTCTATGGCTACACCTTC.